These 23 T cell receptor beta chains were all obtained from the same sample, sequenced in a study of human T cells and chemical hapten exposure. One entry per CDR3 protein, called by TCRdb with MiXCR from the RACE reads. The data hold roughly 150,000 distinct CDR3 sequences, with approximately 12% observed a single time. Time point indicated: patch test 2, 6 weeks after DPC sensitization. Stated treatment: therapeutic diphenylcyclopropenone sensitization with weekly scalp DPC. The sequencing used whole blood, collected in connection with sensitization to the hapten diphenylcyclopropenone (DPC). The receptors shown here come from a woman between 45 and 65 years old with alopecia areata. Some clones in this sample may be carry-over from other donors' samples.

This clonotype was picked up many times. This sequence joins TRBV20-1 and TRBJ2-7; D ambiguous. This CDR3 has 13 residues. Germline V gene data show CDR1 as DFQATT and CDR2 as SNEGSKA (reference sequence). V dropped 1 base and J dropped 2 bases, with 9 bases sitting between them. This chain's CDR3 is CSARAISPYEQYF. The CDR3 DNA follows: TGCAGTGCTAGAGCTATATCACCCTACGAGCAGTACTTC.

The rearrangement links TRBV20-1 to TRBJ2-5, with D perhaps TRBD1 or TRBD2 (6 bases each). Germline CDR1 reads DFQATT; CDR2 reads SNEGSKA (reference sequence). Trimming removed 5 bases at V and 2 bases at J, with 15 bases between. The CDR3 contains 14 residues. This chain's CDR3 is CSAGPRGRQETQYF. The CDR3 DNA reads TGCAGTGCTGGCCCCCGGGGGCGGCAAGAGACCCAGTACTTC.

This clonotype was seen ten or more times. The chain combines TRBV5-4 with TRBJ2-3; D possibly corresponds to TRBD1 (6 bases). The CDR3 extends over 15 amino acids. Germline CDR1 and CDR2: SGHNT and YYREEE (reference sequence). The V end lost 1 base, the J end lost 1 base, and 10 bases lay between the germline ends. The CDR3 nucleotides are TGTGCCAGCAGCTTGAAACAGGGTGGCACAGATACGCAGTATTTT. Its protein is CASSLKQGGTDTQYF.

The V gene is TRBV7-3, the J gene TRBJ2-2; the D is unclear. Looked up from germline, CDR1 is SGHTA and CDR2 is FQGTGA. This CDR3 has 14 residues. V dropped 3 bases and J dropped 6 bases, with 11 bases sitting between them. This chain's CDR3 is CASSFTTQAGELFF. CDR3 nucleotides: TGTGCCAGCAGCTTTACTACCCAAGCCGGGGAGCTGTTTTTT.

This clonotype was observed at least ten times. This chain links TRBV20-1 with TRBJ2-2, with a tentative D call TRBD2 (6 bases). CDR1 is DFQATT and CDR2 is SNEGSKA in the germline V gene (reference sequence). V lost 6 bases and J 3 bases, leaving 14 bases between the germline ends. The CDR3 loop spans 14 amino acids. DNA for the CDR3: TGCAGTGCCGAGGATAGCGGCCACACCGGGGAGCTGTTTTTT. It is translated as CSAEDSGHTGELFF.

This clonotype has just a few counts. One junction end disagrees with the germline gene, perhaps due to a read error. V gene TRBV28 combines with J gene TRBJ2-7; 10 nucleotides line up with TRBD2. Germline CDR1 and CDR2: MDHEN and SYDVKM. The CDR3 runs 15 residues. CDR3 coding DNA: TGTGCCAGCAGTCCCGGGACTAGCGACCTCTACAAGCAGTACTTC. Encoded protein: CASSPGTSDLYKQYF.

In its sample, this clonotype was seen many times. This chain connects TRBV2 to TRBJ2-2, with D possibly being TRBD1 (6 bases). This CDR3 contains 12 residues. The ends were cut back, 6 bases at V and 10 bases at J, with 12 bases in the middle. Germline V lookup: CDR1 SNHLY, CDR2 FYNNEI. The CDR3: CASRETGPELFF. The CDR3 region has the DNA TGTGCCAGCAGGGAAACAGGGCCGGAGCTGTTTTTT. Full variable domain (remainder filled in from reference TRBV2 and TRBJ2-2): EPEVTQTPSHQVTQMGQEVILRCVPISNHLYFYWYRQILGQKVEFLVSFYNNEISEKSEIFDDQFSVERPDGSNFTLKIRSTKLEDSAMYFCASRETGPELFFGEGSRLTVL.

The chain links TRBV30 to TRBJ2-1, with TRBD2 as a possible D gene (5 bases). Germline-derived CDR1 and CDR2 are GTSNPN and SVGIG (reference sequence). The CDR3 has 14 residues. The V end was cut by 0 bases, the J end by 6 bases, with 12 bases between. CDR3 sequence reads: CAWSVPKRRNEQFF. In DNA form, the CDR3 reads TGTGCCTGGAGTGTACCTAAGCGGCGCAATGAGCAGTTCTTC.

This clonotype was counted a few times. This sequence joins TRBV28 and TRBJ2-7; the D gene could be TRBD1 or TRBD2 (5 bases each). Germline assignment: CDR1 MDHEN and CDR2 SYDVKM. The CDR3 length is 14 residues. The V end lost 6 bases, the J end lost 2 bases, and 14 bases lay between the germline ends. The CDR3 sequence is CASSPSGLPYEQYF. The CDR3 DNA sequence: TGTGCCAGCAGCCCCTCGGGGCTCCCCTACGAGCAGTACTTC.

This clonotype was recorded at least ten times. The gene calls are TRBV20-1 and TRBJ2-3; 10 bases are a match to TRBD2. Germline assignment: CDR1 DFQATT and CDR2 SNEGSKA (reference sequence). The junction had 10 bases not matched to a gene; V was cut back by 4 bases and J by 3 bases. The CDR3 has 16 residues. CDR3 bases: TGCAGTGCTAATAGGGTTAGCGGGAGGATGACAGATACGCAGTATTTT. It yields the protein CSANRVSGRMTDTQYF.

Notes on this clonotype: It may be a read error: a sequence one base away is much more abundant. This rearrangement joins TRBV2 to TRBJ1-6; weak D call: TRBD1 (6 bases). The CDR3 sequence is 15 residues long. Germline V gene sequence: CDR1 SNHLY, CDR2 FYNNEI. CDR3 DNA sequence: TGTGTCAGCAGTGAATTGGCAGGGGTGGGTTCACCCCTCCACTTT. Protein product: CVSSELAGVGSPLHF. Based on the CDR3 plus reference TRBV2 and TRBJ1-6, the full variable domain is EPEVTQTPSHQVTQMGQEVILRCVPISNHLYFYWYRQILGQKVEFLVSFYNNEISEKSEIFDDQFSVERPDGSNFTLKIRSTKLEDSAMYFCVSSELAGVGSPLHFGNGTRLTVT.

The chain joins TRBV20-1 to TRBJ2-1; no clear D. CDR1 is DFQATT, CDR2 SNEGSKA, per germline (reference sequence). V shed 1 base and J shed 6 bases, with 7 bases lying between them. CDR3 length equals 12 residues. CDR3 amino acids: CSARGSTNEQFF. DNA for the CDR3: TGCAGTGCTAGAGGGTCCACCAATGAGCAGTTCTTC.

The chain is built from TRBV29-1 and TRBJ2-1; D perhaps matches TRBD2 (6 bases). The CDR3 totals 14 residues. Trimming removed 7 bases from V and 4 bases from J, with 17 bases in between. Germline V lookup: CDR1 SQVTM, CDR2 ANQGSEA. Here the CDR3 reads CSAHLAHLYNEQFF. The CDR3, as DNA: TGCAGCGCCCATCTAGCGCATCTTTACAATGAGCAGTTCTTC.

The chain combines TRBV7-9 with TRBJ2-2; D is possibly TRBD2 (6 bases). Germline V gene data show CDR1 as SEHNR and CDR2 as FQNEAQ (reference sequence). The ends were cut back, 2 bases at V and 6 bases at J, with 19 bases in the middle. The CDR3 is 17 residues long. The CDR3 DNA reads TGTGCCAGCAGCTTACTTGGCCCTAGCGCTCGTCCCGGGGAGCTGTTTTTT. This sequence encodes CASSLLGPSARPGELFF. Complete variable domain (other parts from reference TRBV7-9 and TRBJ2-2): DTGVSQNPRHKITKRGQNVTFRCDPISEHNRLYWYRQTLGQGPEFLTYFQNEAQLEKSRLLSDRFSAERPKGSFSTLEIQRTEQGDSAMYLCASSLLGPSARPGELFFGEGSRLTVL.

This clonotype was detected only once. The rearrangement joins TRBV12-3 or TRBV12-4 to TRBJ2-7; D is ambiguous. The CDR3 loop spans 11 amino acids. V was shortened by 8 bases and J by 7 bases, with 12 bases between the two germline ends. CDR3 in amino acids: CASGATLEQYF. CDR3 in DNA: TGTGCCAGCGGTGCTACTTTGGAGCAGTACTTC.

This clonotype has a count of ten or more. The rearrangement uses TRBV18 and TRBJ1-3; D is ambiguous. Germline CDR1 reads KGHSH; CDR2 reads LQKENI. V gave up 2 bases and J gave up 1 base, with 9 bases separating them. CDR3 length equals 15 residues. CDR3 DNA: TGTGCCAGCTCACCAAAGCGACAATCTGGAAACACCATATATTTT. Translated: CASSPKRQSGNTIYF.

This clonotype showed up many times. The chain joins TRBV5-1 to TRBJ2-1; 13 bases agree with TRBD2. CDR3 length: 14 residues. V was clipped by 7 bases and J by 7 bases; unmatched bases: 5. CDR1 and CDR2 from the germline V gene are SGHRS and YFSETQ. CDR3 sequence: CASGPTSGRNEQFF. In DNA form, the CDR3 reads TGCGCCAGCGGGCCGACTAGCGGGAGGAATGAGCAGTTCTTC.

This clonotype has ten or more counts. The chain uses TRBV7-2 and TRBJ2-2, with D possibly being TRBD2 (6 bases). V was trimmed by 5 bases and J by 7 bases, leaving 17 bases between them. CDR3 length equals 15 residues. Germline V gene sequence: CDR1 SGHTA, CDR2 FQGNSA. This CDR3 reads CASSRQMRDIGELFF. The CDR3 nucleotides read TGTGCCAGCAGCCGTCAAATGCGGGATATCGGGGAGCTGTTTTTT. The whole variable domain, remainder taken from reference TRBV7-2 and TRBJ2-2, is GAGVSQSPSNKVTEKGKDVELRCDPISGHTALYWYRQSLGQGLEFLIYFQGNSAPDKSGLPSDRFSAERTGGSVSTLTIQRTQQEDSAVYLCASSRQMRDIGELFFGEGSRLTVL.

The chain couples TRBV9 to TRBJ1-6, with D tentatively TRBD1 (6 bases). V was shortened by 2 bases and J by 8 bases, with 11 bases between the two germline ends. CDR1 and CDR2 from the germline V gene are SGDLS and YYNGEE. The CDR3 consists of 14 residues. The CDR3 here is CASSVRTEDSPLHF. The CDR3 DNA follows: TGTGCCAGCAGCGTCAGGACAGAGGATTCACCCCTCCACTTT.

This clonotype appeared a single time. The chain combines TRBV6-5 with TRBJ2-7; 11 bases are shared with TRBD2. Germline V gene data show CDR1 as MNHEY and CDR2 as SVGAGI. V gave up 8 bases and J gave up 6 bases; unmatched junction bases: 9. This CDR3 spans 14 amino acids. The CDR3, as DNA: TGTGCCAGCTCTCCGACTAGCGGGAAGCGCGAGCAGTACTTC. This translates into CASSPTSGKREQYF.

This clonotype has only a few counts. V usage is TRBV29-1 and J usage is TRBJ1-5; no definite D call. The CDR3 contains 14 residues. Trimming stripped 6 bases from V and 3 bases from J, with 15 bases between. Germline values: CDR1 SQVTM, CDR2 ANQGSEA. The CDR3 region is CSVPPGVHNQPQHF. The DNA for the CDR3 is TGCAGCGTCCCCCCCGGGGTCCACAATCAGCCCCAGCATTTT.

The rearrangement joins TRBV29-1 to TRBJ2-3; D is uncertain. Trimming left V 0 bases short and J 4 bases short, with 8 bases between. Germline CDR1 is SQVTM and CDR2 is ANQGSEA. CDR3 length equals 13 residues. CDR3 DNA: TGCAGCGTTGAAGAGGTGGTCGCAGATACGCAGTATTTT. This encodes CSVEEVVADTQYF.

The CDR3 DNA reads as TGCAGCGCAGGAGCCGGTGGCGGAGGCTACACCTTC. Residues: CSAGAGGGGYTF. This chain links TRBV29-1 with TRBJ1-2; no clear D gene. This CDR3 has 12 amino acids. V was shortened by 7 bases and J by 8 bases, with 17 bases between the two germline ends. The germline CDR1 and CDR2 sequences are SQVTM and ANQGSEA.